Listed below are T cell receptor beta chains from one sample, sequenced in a study of blood T cell repertoires in COVID-19. TCRdb's copy holds only in-frame clones and misses some; the assay was immunoSEQ multiplex PCR. The table shows around 400,000 clones, with approximately 87% occurring only once. The sample taken for sequencing was peripheral blood. These receptors all stem from a woman in her 30s with COVID-19, enrolled during active disease. The CDR3 runs from the conserved cysteine through the conserved F or W. D genes are given only for firm matches. Clone size is shown for a subset of rows, as once, few, many or a class of expanded clone.

cdr3_aa cdr3_nt cdr3_length j_call v_call clone_size d_call
CASRAGQVAYEQYF TGTGCCAGCAGGGCGGGACAGGTAGCCTACGAGCAGTACTTC 14 TRBJ2-7 TRBV27 NA TRBD1
CASSQRVAGGNEQYF TGCGCCAGCAGCCAAAGGGTAGCGGGAGGGAACGAGCAGTACTTC 15 TRBJ2-7 TRBV4-3 NA TRBD2
CASSPGQGGVNTEAFF TGTGCCAGCAGCCCGGGACAGGGAGGAGTAAACACTGAAGCTTTCTTT 16 TRBJ1-1 TRBV5-4 NA TRBD1
CASSYGQGQETQYF TGTGCCAGCAGCTACGGACAGGGCCAAGAGACCCAGTACTTC 14 TRBJ2-5 TRBV5-5 NA TRBD1
CARPREGTEAFF TGTGCCAGGCCCCGGGAGGGCACTGAAGCTTTCTTT 12 TRBJ1-1 TRBV21-1 NA NA
CARSVATYEQYF TGTGCCAGAAGCGTCGCTACCTACGAGCAGTACTTC 12 TRBJ2-7 TRBV5-3 NA NA
CASSSRLAGPTDTQYF TGTGCCAGCAGTTCTCGATTAGCGGGTCCCACAGATACGCAGTATTTT 16 TRBJ2-3 TRBV6-2/TRBV6-3 NA TRBD2
CASSLFAVGGFDEQFF TGCGCCAGCAGCTTATTCGCCGTAGGGGGTTTCGATGAGCAGTTCTTC 16 TRBJ2-1 TRBV5-1 NA NA
CASSLIGGSDTEAFF TGTGCCAGCAGCTTAATCGGGGGAAGTGACACTGAAGCTTTCTTT 15 TRBJ1-1 TRBV7-9 NA NA
CASSLLGQLQETQYF TGCGCCAGCAGCTTGCTGGGACAACTCCAAGAGACCCAGTACTTC 15 TRBJ2-5 TRBV5-1 NA NA
CASSFTEPNYGYTF TGTGCCAGCAGCTTCACAGAACCTAACTATGGCTACACCTTC 14 TRBJ1-2 TRBV7-2 once NA
CASSLLEGGELFF TGCGCCAGCAGCCTCCTAGAGGGCGGGGAGCTGTTTTTT 13 TRBJ2-2 TRBV4-3 NA NA
CASSQAGGPSETQYF TGCGCCAGCAGCCAGGCGGGAGGGCCTTCAGAGACCCAGTACTTC 15 TRBJ2-5 TRBV4-1 NA TRBD2
CASSDASGRVNEQFF TGTGCCAGCAGTGATGCTAGCGGGAGGGTCAATGAGCAGTTCTTC 15 TRBJ2-1 TRBV2 once TRBD2
CASTSRGSYEQYF TGTGCCAGCACGTCCAGGGGCTCCTACGAGCAGTACTTC 13 TRBJ2-7 TRBV13 NA NA
CATSRQETQYF TGTGCCACCAGTCGGCAAGAGACCCAGTACTTC 11 TRBJ2-5 TRBV24-1 NA NA
CASRTLDTQYF TGTGCCAGCAGAACATTAGATACGCAGTATTTT 11 TRBJ2-3 TRBV27 NA NA
CASSLRQYNSPLHF TGTGCCAGCAGCCTCAGACAGTATAATTCACCCCTCCACTTT 14 TRBJ1-6 TRBV28 NA NA
CASSLDGTGNEQYF TGTGCCAGCAGCTTAGATGGGACAGGAAACGAGCAGTACTTC 14 TRBJ2-7 TRBV11-3 NA TRBD1
CASSHPLVNEQFF TGTGCCAGCAGCCACCCCCTAGTCAATGAGCAGTTCTTC 13 TRBJ2-1 TRBV14 NA NA
CASSYSPPRETQYF TGTGCCAGCAGTTACTCGCCCCCTCGGGAGACCCAGTACTTC 14 TRBJ2-5 TRBV6-5 NA NA
CASSPKTDNYGYTF TGTGCCAGCTCTCCCAAGACAGACAACTATGGCTACACCTTC 14 TRBJ1-2 TRBV18 NA NA
CASSQGRSTEAFF TGCGCCAGCAGCCAAGGGAGGAGCACTGAAGCTTTCTTT 13 TRBJ1-1 TRBV4-1 NA NA
CASSFGRANYGYTF TGTGCCAGCAGTTTTGGCAGGGCTAACTATGGCTACACCTTC 14 TRBJ1-2 TRBV27 NA NA
CATRGTGDTEAFF TGTGCCACCCGAGGGACAGGGGACACTGAAGCTTTCTTT 13 TRBJ1-1 TRBV10-3 NA TRBD1
CASSGPGDRGPERANVLTF TGTGCCAGCAGTGGCCCCGGCGACAGGGGACCTGAACGGGCCAACGTCCTGACTTTC 19 TRBJ2-6 TRBV2 NA TRBD1
CASNSGFAPYEQYF TGTGCCAGCAACTCAGGTTTCGCCCCCTACGAGCAGTACTTC 14 TRBJ2-7 TRBV7-2 once NA
CASISSRGFSNQPQHF TGTGCCAGCATTTCGTCAAGGGGGTTTTCAAATCAGCCCCAGCATTTT 16 TRBJ1-5 TRBV6-4 NA NA
CASSTGTPTSNEQFF TGTGCCAGCAGCACCGGGACACCTACCTCCAATGAGCAGTTCTTC 15 TRBJ2-1 TRBV28 NA NA
CASSLVGAQETQYF TGTGCCAGCAGCTTGGTGGGGGCTCAAGAGACCCAGTACTTC 14 TRBJ2-5 TRBV11-2 NA NA
CASSPGGGRNGELFF TGTGCCAGCAGCCCGGGTGGGGGCCGAAACGGGGAGCTGTTTTTT 15 TRBJ2-2 TRBV2 NA NA
CASSQDQPGQAETQYF TGCGCCAGCAGCCAAGATCAACCCGGACAGGCGGAGACCCAGTACTTC 16 TRBJ2-5 TRBV4-3 NA TRBD1
CASSQQLASSYEQYF TGTGCCAGCAGTCAGCAACTAGCGAGCTCCTACGAGCAGTACTTC 15 TRBJ2-7 TRBV27 NA TRBD2
CASSDPPGQDDNEQFF TGTGCCAGCAGTGACCCCCCGGGACAGGACGACAATGAGCAGTTCTTC 16 TRBJ2-1 TRBV2 NA TRBD1
CASSLSGEWTEAFF TGTGCCAGCAGCCTCTCAGGGGAGTGGACTGAAGCTTTCTTT 14 TRBJ1-1 TRBV3-1/TRBV3-2 NA NA
CASRDREDTQYF TGTGCCAGCAGAGACAGGGAAGATACGCAGTATTTT 12 TRBJ2-3 TRBV5-4 NA TRBD1
CASSEKPDGAFF TGTGCCAGCAGTGAAAAGCCCGATGGAGCTTTCTTT 12 TRBJ1-1 TRBV6-1 few NA
CACGVDQPQHF TGTGCCTGCGGGGTGGATCAGCCCCAGCATTTT 11 TRBJ1-5 TRBV12-3/TRBV12-4 NA NA
CASRYRDDEKLFF TGTGCCAGCAGATACAGGGACGATGAAAAACTGTTTTTT 13 TRBJ1-4 TRBV28 NA NA
CASSFGQGNEQYF TGTGCCAGCAGCTTCGGACAGGGCAACGAGCAGTACTTC 13 TRBJ2-7 TRBV13 large TRBD1
CASSVALAGGRDEQFF TGTGCCAGCAGCGTAGCTCTGGCGGGAGGGCGGGATGAGCAGTTCTTC 16 TRBJ2-1 TRBV9 NA TRBD2
CASLRGAGNEQFF TGTGCCAGCCTCCGCGGAGCCGGGAATGAGCAGTTCTTC 13 TRBJ2-1 TRBV7-9 NA NA
CASSYHGTGGGYEQYF TGTGCCAGCAGTTATCACGGGACAGGAGGGGGCTACGAGCAGTACTTC 16 TRBJ2-7 TRBV6-5 NA TRBD1
CASSPLAGEAGELFF TGTGCCAGCAGCCCCTTAGCGGGAGAAGCCGGGGAGCTGTTTTTT 15 TRBJ2-2 TRBV7-9 few TRBD2
CASSPGTAWGGELFF TGTGCCAGCAGCCCTGGGACTGCCTGGGGCGGGGAGCTGTTTTTT 15 TRBJ2-2 TRBV11-3 few NA
CATRPSGGSEQYF TGTGCCACCAGGCCCTCAGGGGGCAGTGAGCAGTACTTC 13 TRBJ2-7 TRBV15 NA TRBD1
CATSDPGTGGYNEQFF TGTGCCACCAGTGACCCCGGGACAGGGGGATACAATGAGCAGTTCTTC 16 TRBJ2-1 TRBV24-1 NA TRBD1
CAGYVRWTTEDTEAFF TGTGCCGGCTATGTTCGATGGACCACGGAGGACACTGAAGCTTTCTTT 16 TRBJ1-1 TRBV30 NA NA
CASSHEGQGNQPQHF TGTGCCAGCAGCCACGAGGGACAGGGGAATCAGCCCCAGCATTTT 15 TRBJ1-5 TRBV3-1/TRBV3-2 NA TRBD1
CASSWGALAGEETQYF TGCGCCAGCAGCTGGGGGGCCCTAGCGGGTGAAGAGACCCAGTACTTC 16 TRBJ2-5 TRBV5-1 NA TRBD2
CASSYSSRGRQETQYF TGTGCCAGCAGTTACTCGTCCAGGGGGCGGCAAGAGACCCAGTACTTC 16 TRBJ2-5 TRBV6-6 NA TRBD1
CASSLAVGVNQPQHF TGTGCCAGCAGCTTAGCGGTCGGGGTCAATCAGCCCCAGCATTTT 15 TRBJ1-5 TRBV7-8 NA NA
CAISESTGSYEQYF TGTGCCATCAGTGAGTCGACGGGTTCCTACGAGCAGTACTTC 14 TRBJ2-7 TRBV10-3 few NA
CASTSVRAEPQHF TGTGCCAGCACCTCTGTCAGGGCTGAGCCCCAGCATTTT 13 TRBJ1-5 TRBV28 few NA
CASSLDRGNEQFF TGTGCCAGCAGTTTAGATCGGGGCAATGAGCAGTTCTTC 13 TRBJ2-1 TRBV12-3/TRBV12-4 NA NA